The following is a TCR beta chain sequence with its context. The data were taken from a study of blood T cell repertoires in COVID-19. As for the study in general: The United States, Italy and Spain provided the acute and convalescent COVID-19 samples. PBMCs, B-cell-depleted T cells, or T cells provided the cDNA or gDNA that made up the material.

V lost 2 bases, J lost 3 bases, and 11 bases lay in between. CDR1 and CDR2 from the germline V gene are SGHTA and FQGNSA. The CDR3 extends over 14 amino acids. Per the original data handling: Nucleated cell number was recorded as an estimate derived from reference gene primer amplification. The repertoire was sequenced with immunoSEQ multiplex PCR; TCRdb's copy has only in-frame clones and lacks some. V and J calls and clone size are given by that table; D and trimming were obtained from the DNA. The table shows hundreds of thousands of clones, with approximately 91% occurring only once. The chain uses TRBV7-2 and TRBJ2-7, with D tentatively TRBD2 (5 bases). The source of this sequence is a man between 35 and 55 years old with acute or convalescent COVID-19. The sequencing input was peripheral blood. CDR3: CASSLWGEGYEQYF. CDR3 DNA: TGTGCCAGCAGCTTATGGGGAGAGGGCTACGAGCAGTACTTC.